This entry lists 30 T cell receptor beta chains sequenced from one sample in a study of T cell repertoires in cytomegalovirus infection. Each CDR3 protein is one row after TCRdb ran MiXCR on the reads. This table holds 350,000 to 500,000 distinct CDR3 sequences, approximately 33% found once. The specimen sequenced was PBMCs. All receptors derive from a human donor in good health (CMV status not recorded). Some clones in this sample may be carry-over from other donors' samples.

This clonotype has only a few counts. The J gene is TRBJ2-7, the V gene TRBV6-2 or TRBV6-3; D is possibly TRBD2 (6 bases). V shed 11 bases and J shed 4 bases, with 15 bases lying between them. Germline CDR1 MNHEY, CDR2 SVGEGT. This CDR3 spans 12 amino acids. The CDR3 here is CAARGDSYEQYF. In DNA, the CDR3 is TGTGCCGCTCGAGGGGACTCTTACGAGCAGTACTTC.

This clonotype showed up just a few times. V and J are TRBV12-3 or TRBV12-4 and TRBJ2-1; D unresolved. V shed 6 bases and J shed 10 bases, with 7 bases lying between them. The CDR3 loop spans 10 amino acids. The CDR3 loop reads CASSYREQFF. CDR3 sequence (DNA): TGTGCCAGCAGCTACCGAGAGCAGTTCTTC.

V usage is TRBV20-1 and J usage is TRBJ1-1; perhaps TRBD1 as D (5 bases). Germline CDR1 DFQATT, CDR2 SNEGSKA (reference sequence). The CDR3 consists of 15 residues. V was pared by 1 base and J by 3 bases, with 15 bases between. The CDR3 reads CSARAQGRGDTEAFF. For the CDR3, the DNA is TGCAGTGCTAGAGCCCAAGGGCGGGGGGACACTGAAGCTTTCTTT.

The chain links TRBV6-2 or TRBV6-3 to TRBJ1-1; D gene uncertain. With 5 bases removed from V and 6 bases from J, the gap between germline ends came to 7 bases. CDR3 length: 11 residues. Germline V gives CDR1 MNHEY, CDR2 SVGEGT. The CDR3 loop reads CASSRNSEAFF. The DNA of the CDR3 is TGTGCCAGCAGTCGAAACTCTGAAGCTTTCTTT.

As DNA, the CDR3 is TGTGCCAGCATCCTGCAAGATACGCAGTATTTT. Its translation is CASILQDTQYF. The chain uses TRBV12-3 or TRBV12-4 and TRBJ2-3; no clear D. The CDR3 consists of 11 residues. The V end was cut by 7 bases, the J end by 5 bases, with 7 bases between.

This clonotype was seen more than once but under ten times. J is TRBJ2-7 and V is TRBV28; TRBD1 matches at 11 bases. The CDR3 extends over 17 amino acids. Germline V CDR1 and CDR2: MDHEN, SYDVKM. The junction had 16 bases not matched to a gene; V was cut back by 6 bases and J by 6 bases. CDR3 residues: CASSPGTGGIRVGEQYF. The DNA for the CDR3 is TGTGCCAGCAGCCCCGGGACAGGGGGAATACGCGTCGGCGAGCAGTACTTC.

The chain couples TRBV6-2 or TRBV6-3 to TRBJ2-1; possible D gene TRBD2, 5 bases. With 1 base removed from V and 0 bases from J, the gap between germline ends came to 13 bases. The V gene's germline CDR1 is MNHEY and CDR2 SVGEGT. The CDR3 totals 17 residues. CDR3 DNA sequence: TGTGCCAGCAGTTACTACCCAGTGGGGAGCTCCTACAATGAGCAGTTCTTC. Translating gives CASSYYPVGSSYNEQFF.

This clonotype was detected once. The chain carries TRBV7-2 and TRBJ2-2; TRBD2 agrees at 7 bases. The length of the CDR3 is 18 residues. After removal of 6 bases from V and 0 bases from J, the junction contained 13 bases not matched to a gene. Germline CDR1 SGHTA, CDR2 FQGNSA. CDR3: CASSPPHGGYANTGELFF. CDR3 nucleotides: TGTGCCAGCAGTCCACCTCACGGGGGGTACGCGAACACCGGGGAGCTGTTTTTT. The full variable domain, its missing parts supplied by reference TRBV7-2 and TRBJ2-2, is GAGVSQSPSNKVTEKGKDVELRCDPISGHTALYWYRQSLGQGLEFLIYFQGNSAPDKSGLPSDRFSAERTGGSVSTLTIQRTQQEDSAVYLCASSPPHGGYANTGELFFGEGSRLTVL.

This chain links TRBV2 with TRBJ1-3; 10 nucleotides agree with TRBD1. Germline V lookup: CDR1 SNHLY, CDR2 FYNNEI. CDR3 length: 15 amino acids. V lost 8 bases, J lost 4 bases, and 8 bases stayed unmatched. The DNA of the CDR3 is TGTGCCAGCGGGGGACAGGGGTTAAGCGGAAACACCATATATTTT. This translates into CASGGQGLSGNTIYF.

The chain is built from TRBV6-1 and TRBJ2-4, with 7 bases matching TRBD1. V lost 3 bases and J lost 5; bases outside the gene matches: 10. This CDR3 comprises 16 residues. Per germline, CDR1 MNHNS and CDR2 SASEGT. CDR3 nucleotides: TGTGCCAGCAGTGACTCCGGGACAGATGATCAAAACATTCAGTACTTC. Translation: CASSDSGTDDQNIQYF.

The V and J genes are TRBV6-1 and TRBJ2-7, with 14 bases lining up with TRBD2. CDR1 and CDR2 from the germline V gene are MNHNS and SASEGT. Unmatched junction bases numbered 11, after V lost 8 bases and J lost 2 bases. This CDR3 contains 17 residues. The CDR3 loop reads CASPDGLAGGLTYEQYF. The CDR3 bases are TGTGCCAGCCCGGATGGACTAGCGGGGGGACTTACCTACGAGCAGTACTTC.

This clonotype was seen more than once but under ten times. J is TRBJ2-2 and V is TRBV12-3 or TRBV12-4; a weak D match, TRBD1 (5 bases). V gave up 1 base and J gave up 6 bases, with 12 bases separating them. CDR3 length: 15 amino acids. The CDR3 spells CASSLDMGHSGELFF. The DNA of the CDR3 is TGTGCCAGCAGTTTAGATATGGGGCACTCCGGGGAGCTGTTTTTT.

To note about this clonotype: The junction and the germline gene differ at one end; a read error may be behind it. V is TRBV27 and J is TRBJ1-1, with 7 bases that match TRBD1. Per the germline V gene, CDR1 is MNHEY and CDR2 is SMNVEV (reference sequence). This CDR3 contains 16 residues. The CDR3, as DNA: TGTGCCAGCAGTTTATCGTCAGGGGGGTTGAACGCTGAAGCTTTCTTT. Protein product: CASSLSSGGLNAEAFF.

This clonotype has a count of ten or more. The chain joins TRBV7-8 to TRBJ1-3; D perhaps matches TRBD1 (5 bases). The CDR3 is made up of 15 amino acids. The germline V and J ends were trimmed by 1 base and 4 bases, with 11 bases remaining between them. Germline loops: CDR1 SGHVS, CDR2 FQNEAQ. In DNA form, the CDR3 reads TGTGCCAGCAGCTTAGGGGGGGTTTCGGGAAACACCATATATTTT. It translates to CASSLGGVSGNTIYF.

This clonotype was counted ten times or more. The chain has TRBV7-2 and TRBJ1-6; unclear D gene. Germline lookup yields CDR1 SGHTA and CDR2 FQGNSA. This CDR3 comprises 16 residues. Trimming stripped 0 bases from V and 8 bases from J, with 14 bases between. The DNA for the CDR3 is TGTGCCAGCAGCTTAGCGGTGGGTTCGCTGGATTCACCCCTCCACTTT. Protein sequence: CASSLAVGSLDSPLHF.

The sample holds a few counts of this clonotype. The chain has TRBV7-2 and TRBJ1-5; no reliable D call. The V gene's germline CDR1 is SGHTA and CDR2 FQGNSA. With 1 base removed from V and 9 bases from J, the gap between germline ends came to 13 bases. The CDR3 is 14 residues long. The CDR3 reads CASSLEVGLGPQHF. The CDR3 DNA sequence: TGTGCCAGCAGCTTAGAGGTGGGCTTAGGGCCCCAGCATTTT.

This clonotype was observed a few times. V usage is TRBV20-1 and J usage is TRBJ1-4; D remains unclear. Trimming shortened V by 6 bases and J by 0 bases, and 11 bases separated the two germline ends. The CDR3 extends over 14 amino acids. Germline CDR1 is DFQATT and CDR2 is SNEGSKA (reference sequence). CDR3 loop: CSAIGRATNEKLFF. The CDR3 DNA sequence: TGCAGTGCCATCGGAAGAGCAACTAATGAAAAACTGTTTTTT.

This clonotype occurred many times. The chain recombines TRBV7-8 with TRBJ2-1; no firm D call. Germline CDR1 SGHVS, CDR2 FQNEAQ. This CDR3 spans 16 amino acids. V lost 5 bases and J 0 bases, leaving 14 bases between the germline ends. CDR3 region: CASSHPAVSSYNEQFF. The DNA for the CDR3 is TGTGCCAGCAGCCACCCGGCAGTGAGCTCCTACAATGAGCAGTTCTTC.

This clonotype was detected only a few times. The V call is TRBV11-2, the J call TRBJ2-5; D not resolved. Deletions cut 1 base from V and 4 bases from J, with 7 bases between. There are 13 residues in the CDR3. Germline CDR1 is SGHAT and CDR2 is FQNNGV. CDR3 sequence (DNA): TGTGCCAGCAGCTTAGGCGTTTCAGAGACCCAGTACTTC. Residues: CASSLGVSETQYF.

The J gene is TRBJ1-5, the V gene TRBV5-6; D unclear. The germline V gene has CDR1 SGHDT and CDR2 YYEEEE. Deletions cut 1 base from V and 3 bases from J, with 23 bases between. The CDR3 contains 19 residues. The CDR3 loop is CASSLYFLGAGRDNQPQHF. As DNA, the CDR3 is TGTGCCAGCAGCTTGTATTTCCTAGGCGCAGGTCGTGACAATCAGCCCCAGCATTTT.

About this clonotype itself: This may stem from a read error, because a much larger clone lies one nucleotide away. V usage is TRBV7-2 and J usage is TRBJ1-5, with D hard to call. In germline, CDR1 is SGHTA, CDR2 FQGNSA. Trimming shortened V by 5 bases and J by 7 bases, and 12 bases separated the two germline ends. The CDR3 sequence is 13 residues long. CDR3 region: CASSAYIKQPQHF. The CDR3 DNA follows: TGTGCCAGCAGCGCGTACATCAAACAGCCCCAGCATTTT.

The CDR3 DNA reads TGTGCCAGCAGTTTGCAGGGGGCCTACTACACCTTC. It is translated as CASSLQGAYYTF. The chain is built from TRBV2 and TRBJ1-2; 8 bases map to TRBD1. Germline trimming cut 5 bases from V and 10 bases from J; bases unmatched to any gene: 6. This CDR3 spans 12 amino acids. CDR1 and CDR2 (germline): SNHLY, FYNNEI.

This clonotype was picked up many times. This chain links TRBV7-2 with TRBJ2-2; D is possibly TRBD1 or TRBD2 (5 bases each). Germline lookup yields CDR1 SGHTA and CDR2 FQGNSA. Trimming removed 5 bases from V and 3 bases from J, with 10 bases in between. CDR3 size: 14 residues. The CDR3: CASSPGRYTGELFF. The CDR3 DNA follows: TGTGCCAGCAGCCCGGGACGGTACACCGGGGAGCTGTTTTTT. The full variable domain, with the rest looked up from reference TRBV7-2 and TRBJ2-2, is GAGVSQSPSNKVTEKGKDVELRCDPISGHTALYWYRQSLGQGLEFLIYFQGNSAPDKSGLPSDRFSAERTGGSVSTLTIQRTQQEDSAVYLCASSPGRYTGELFFGEGSRLTVL.

Only a few counts were recorded for this clonotype. The chain links TRBV7-8 to TRBJ2-3; D is perhaps TRBD1 or TRBD2 (6 bases each). V was clipped by 5 bases and J by 2 bases, with 17 bases between them. Germline V CDR1 and CDR2: SGHVS, FQNEAQ. CDR3 length: 16 residues. The CDR3 region is CASSPYRRGNTDTQYF. CDR3 sequence (DNA): TGTGCCAGCAGCCCCTACCGGAGGGGGAACACAGATACGCAGTATTTT.

In its sample, this clonotype was seen a few times. The rearrangement links TRBV12-3 or TRBV12-4 to TRBJ1-1; TRBD1 aligns across 10 bases. J lost 12 bases, V lost 3 bases, and 4 bases had no gene match. The CDR3 contains 12 residues. In DNA form, the CDR3 reads TGTGCCAGCAGTTTGACAGGGGGCTTGTCTTTCTTT. Protein: CASSLTGGLSFF.

This clonotype has more than one count but fewer than ten. In DNA form, the CDR3 reads TGTGCCAGCGTGGGACAGGCGTACGGAGGCTACACCTTC. Translating it yields CASVGQAYGGYTF. The chain joins TRBV28 to TRBJ1-2, with 8 bases aligning to TRBD1. Germline V gives CDR1 MDHEN, CDR2 SYDVKM. This CDR3 has 13 amino acids. With V trimmed by 8 bases and J by 8 bases, 10 bases remained unmatched.

Points on this clonotype: One base away lies a much larger clone, so this may be a sequencing read error. V usage is TRBV7-2 and J usage is TRBJ2-5; D remains unclear. The ends were cut back, 2 bases at V and 3 bases at J, with 7 bases in the middle. The CDR3 is made up of 13 amino acids. CDR1 is SGHTA, CDR2 FQGNSA, per germline. The CDR3 loop is CTSSLNPKETQYF. The CDR3 DNA follows: TGTACCAGCAGCTTAAATCCAAAAGAGACCCAGTACTTC.

In its sample, this clonotype was seen many times. The chain links TRBV7-6 to TRBJ1-1; a possible D gene is TRBD1 (5 bases). Germline V lookup: CDR1 SGHVS, CDR2 FNYEAQ. Trimming stripped 5 bases from V and 3 bases from J, with 10 bases between. The CDR3 contains 13 residues. The CDR3 nucleotides are TGTGCCAGCAGCACGGGGGGATACACTGAAGCTTTCTTT. Its translation: CASSTGGYTEAFF.

This clonotype was observed a few times. The rearrangement links TRBV6-2 or TRBV6-3 to TRBJ2-7, with a weak D call TRBD1 (5 bases). CDR1 and CDR2 from the germline V gene are MNHEY and SVGEGT. V was pared by 2 bases and J by 3 bases, with 17 bases between. This CDR3 contains 16 residues. The CDR3 reads CASSYVRAGSFYEQYF. The CDR3 bases are TGTGCCAGCAGTTACGTCCGAGCAGGGTCCTTCTACGAGCAGTACTTC.

This clonotype was counted only a few times. The V gene is TRBV7-2, the J gene TRBJ2-7; D uncertain. Germline V CDR1 and CDR2: SGHTA, FQGNSA. CDR3 length: 13 residues. V lost 5 bases and J lost 9, with 17 bases in between. The chain's CDR3 is CASSVRALSPQYF. CDR3 nucleotide sequence: TGTGCCAGCAGCGTACGGGCTCTGAGCCCGCAGTACTTC.